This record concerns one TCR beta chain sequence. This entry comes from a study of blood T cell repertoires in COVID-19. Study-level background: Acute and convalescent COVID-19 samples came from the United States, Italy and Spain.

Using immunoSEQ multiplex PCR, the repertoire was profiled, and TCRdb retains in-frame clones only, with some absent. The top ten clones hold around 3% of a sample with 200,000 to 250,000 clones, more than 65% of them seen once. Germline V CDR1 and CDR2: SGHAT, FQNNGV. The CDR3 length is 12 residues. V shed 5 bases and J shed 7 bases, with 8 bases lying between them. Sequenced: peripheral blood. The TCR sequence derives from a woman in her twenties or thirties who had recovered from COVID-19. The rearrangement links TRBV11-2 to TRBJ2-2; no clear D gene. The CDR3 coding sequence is TGTGCCAGCAGCCCTCCTTTCGGGGAGCTGTTTTTT. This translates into CASSPPFGELFF.